This T cell receptor beta chain derives from a study of T-cell reconstitution after alpha-beta-depleted transplantation in children. The ends were cut back, 5 bases at V and 0 bases at J, with 14 bases in the middle. The CDR3 runs to 16 residues. Germline CDR1 is MGHRA and CDR2 is YSYEKL. Using unique molecular identifiers, the investigators prepared the TCRbeta library. A single record per CDR3 protein comes from TCRdb applying MiXCR to the PCR reads. The data contain 750,000 to 950,000 distinct CDR3 sequences, roughly 16% of them singletons. Broader study findings: By one year post-transplant, T-cell counts and diversity largely arose from T cells that were newly produced. Two months or so post-transplant, alpha-beta T cells reportedly derived from several hundred expanded graft clones.

Concerning this clonotype itself: The antigen is not known.

The receptor was derived from a male patient younger than 18 who had a stem cell transplant for acute lymphoblastic leukemia, so the T cells may come from the graft donor. The sequences come from PBMCs, mostly from graft donor cells, collected 360 days after TCRalphabeta/CD19-depleted stem cell transplant. The genes are TRBV4-1 and TRBJ2-1; TRBD1 might be the D (6 bases). The chain's CDR3 is CASSYPGASSYNEQFF. In DNA form, the CDR3 reads TGCGCCAGCAGCTACCCAGGGGCCAGCTCCTACAATGAGCAGTTCTTC.